This section outlines one T cell receptor (beta chain) sequence together with its context. Its antigen is unknown. Qualities for individual bases were not recorded, and no much larger clone is one base off. The data are from a study of naive CD8 T cells in extremely preterm neonates (dated 2017 in TCRdb). Background on the whole study: Sorted naive CD8+ T cells from four age groups (extremely preterm neonates, term neonates, young children and adults) were used in the study to compare TCRbeta CDR3 repertoires. Overall study results and their limits: Preterm neonates shared more CDR3 nucleotide sequences (approximately 2.5%) than term neonates (roughly 0.4%), young children (around 0.03%) and adults (about 0.01%). Compared with the older groups, preterm CDR3s were shorter and closer to germline, carrying fewer N additions and showing less junctional trimming. Prospective longitudinal studies of preterm and term neonates were called for by the authors so that T cell development could be tracked within individuals. As limitations, the authors pointed to a small sample size and variable productive template counts among preterm samples. Compared with all other age groups, preterm neonates showed significantly lower iChao1 richness (p < 0.05) along with an even clone distribution, indicating a less rich repertoire.

The preterm samples were obtained from several extremely preterm deliveries at about 22-27 weeks of gestation. Pregnancies with fetal demise, active maternal HSV infection or known maternal HIV infection were excluded from the study. A FACSAria III cell sorter was used to sort live, Annexin V-negative naive CD8+ T cells (CD3+CD8+CD45RA+CCR7+). Per sample, between roughly 18,000 and 110,000 naive CD8+ T cells were obtained by sorting. Mixed venous-arterial cord blood was collected with preassembled standardized sampling kits. Cord blood was held at room temperature and processed no more than 4 hours after collection. Mononuclear cells were isolated from diluted blood by Ficoll-Paque density gradient centrifugation. Before sorting, mononuclear cells were cryopreserved in approximately 10% DMSO with roughly 90% FBS and kept in long-term storage at -150 degrees C. After thawing, cells were stained with Annexin V along with antibodies against CD3, CD8, CCR7 and CD45RA. Genomic DNA was extracted from snap-frozen sorted cell pellets with the DNeasy Blood and Tissue Kit.

A two-step, bias-controlled multiplex PCR was used to amplify TCRbeta CDR3 regions from genomic DNA. The multiplex PCR included primers specific for each TRBV and TRBJ gene segment. The immunoSEQ Assay was used to generate the TCRbeta repertoire data. The study's processing was this. A relative-frequency ratio and a modified nearest-neighbor algorithm were applied to filter and cluster reads so that closely related sequences were merged. The V, D and J gene assignments for CDR3 sequences were based on IMGT annotation. Template counts were normalized for PCR amplification bias and quantified against synthetic TCR CDR3 analog sequences. Only unique productive sequences, defined as in-frame CDR3 sequences without stop codons, were included in the analyses. Clonality, defined as 1 minus Pielou's evenness, and iChao1 richness were computed with the immunoSEQ Analyzer software. JMP was used for statistical testing, with Student's t-test or a non-parametric test applied depending on Shapiro-Wilk normality results. What TCRdb holds here is the immuneACCESS table cut down to in-frame rearrangements. Part of the clones is not present; checked against another copy, under half of the missing clones reflect an unresolved V gene, and the others are unexplained. V and J calls and clone size come straight from that table; D and trimming were deduced from the DNA. Present in this sample are about 23,000 clones, about 87% of which were seen just once. About 0.85% of the sample is held by the ten biggest clonotypes.

Trimming removed 4 bases from V and 5 bases from J; the gene matches leave 4 bases unexplained. The CDR3 has 14 amino acids, counting the end cysteine and phenylalanine. The retained sequence is limited to the CDR3, 42 bases, with the frame set at the first base. The germline V gene gives CDR1 as SGDLS and CDR2 as YYNGEE. The receptor comes from a boy who was born preterm. Rearrangement joined TRBV9 to TRBJ2-5, and TRBD2 matches 11 of the central bases. Sequenced material: naive CD8+ T cells from cord blood. The DNA is TGTGCCAGCAGCCCCCGACTAGCGGGGGAGACCCAGTACTTC. Protein translation: CASSPRLAGETQYF.